These 26 T cell receptor beta chains share one sample of origin, sequenced in a study of T cell responses to AZD1222 COVID-19 vaccine. Profiled with immunoSEQ multiplex PCR; TCRdb holds only in-frame clones, not every one. The top ten hold about 3% of the sample, which has 150,000 to 200,000 clones, about nine tenths seen once. The input for sequencing was peripheral blood, taken on day 0 of AZD1222 vaccination. All receptors come from an adult in good health.

V is TRBV5-4 and J is TRBJ2-2; 8 bases align to TRBD1. V was pared by 3 bases and J by 6 bases, with 7 bases of the junction left unmatched. CDR1 is SGHNT, CDR2 YYREEE, per germline (reference sequence). The CDR3 runs 15 residues. The CDR3: CASSSRPQGAGELFF. CDR3 bases: TGTGCCAGCAGCTCTCGCCCACAGGGGGCCGGGGAGCTGTTTTTT.

The V and J genes are TRBV10-3 and TRBJ1-1; D might be TRBD1 (5 bases). The CDR3 has 11 amino acids. The V end was cut by 11 bases, the J end by 6 bases, with 13 bases between. The germline CDR1 and CDR2 sequences are ENHRY and SYGVKD. CDR3 loop: CASGGEPEAFF. The CDR3, as DNA: TGTGCCTCGGGGGGGGAGCCTGAAGCTTTCTTT.

The table lists this clone with a count of one. The chain has TRBV6-2 or TRBV6-3 and TRBJ2-7; no clear D. The CDR3 is 13 amino acids. The germline V and J ends were trimmed by 4 bases and 2 bases, with 9 bases remaining between them. Per the germline V gene, CDR1 is MNHEY and CDR2 is SVGEGT. The CDR3 coding sequence is TGTGCCAGCAGTTTCGCTGACACCTACGAGCAGTACTTC. Protein sequence: CASSFADTYEQYF.

The rearrangement links TRBV19 to TRBJ1-6; D remains ambiguous. Trimming left V 8 bases short and J 5 bases short, with 16 bases between. CDR1 LNHDA and CDR2 SQIVND come from the germline V gene (reference sequence). The CDR3 extends over 15 amino acids. DNA for the CDR3: TGTGCCAGTCGAGAGACTGGCTTTAATAATTCACCCCTCCACTTT. Translated: CASRETGFNNSPLHF. The variable domain in full, with the rest retrieved from reference TRBV19 and TRBJ1-6, is DGGITQSPKYLFRKEGQNVTLSCEQNLNHDAMYWYRQDPGQGLRLIYYSQIVNDFQKGDIAEGYSVSREKKESFPLTVTSAQKNPTAFYLCASRETGFNNSPLHFGNGTRLTVT.

This clone appeared a single time. The gene calls are TRBV6-6 and TRBJ1-3; TRBD1 is a possible D gene (6 bases). Germline V CDR1 and CDR2: MNHNY, SVGAGI (reference sequence). The V end was cut by 5 bases, the J end by 3 bases, with 11 bases between. This CDR3 region has 14 residues. For the CDR3, the DNA is TGTGCCAGCAGTCGAACAGGGAGTGGAAACACCATATATTTT. It translates to CASSRTGSGNTIYF.

The V gene is TRBV27, the J gene TRBJ2-3; no definite D call. The length of the CDR3 is 15 residues. Trimming left V 4 bases short and J 6 bases short, with 17 bases between. Germline CDR1 reads MNHEY; CDR2 reads SMNVEV (reference sequence). CDR3 coding DNA: TGTGCCAGCAGTTCCCCCCCTACTTACGGGGATACGCAGTATTTT. The encoded protein is CASSSPPTYGDTQYF.

The rearrangement uses TRBV30 and TRBJ2-7; 10 bases align to TRBD2. After removal of 3 bases from V and 1 base from J, the junction contained 3 bases not matched to a gene. The CDR3 spans 14 residues. Germline CDR1 GTSNPN, CDR2 SVGIG (reference sequence). Here the CDR3 DNA reads TGTGCCTGGAGAATAGCGGGGGGTTCCTACGAGCAGTACTTC. This codes for CAWRIAGGSYEQYF.

The V call is TRBV5-4, the J call TRBJ2-3, with a possible D match to TRBD2 (5 bases). This CDR3 spans 13 amino acids. With 9 bases removed from V and 0 bases from J, the gap between germline ends came to 11 bases. CDR1 and CDR2 (germline): SGHNT, YYREEE (reference sequence). The CDR3 DNA is TGTGCCACGAGCGGCGGGAGCACAGATACGCAGTATTTT. This sequence encodes CATSGGSTDTQYF.

This clone showed up just a few times. CDR3 nucleotide sequence: TGTGCCAGCAGCGCACATAGCGGGGGGACCGGGGAGCTGTTTTTT. Its protein is CASSAHSGGTGELFF. The V and J genes are TRBV9 and TRBJ2-2; TRBD2 agrees at 10 bases. V trimming: 3 bases; J trimming: 5 bases; junction bases outside the gene matches: 4. The germline CDR1 and CDR2 sequences are SGDLS and YYNGEE. The CDR3 covers 15 residues.

The J gene is TRBJ1-6, the V gene TRBV3-1 (or the pseudogene TRBV3-2); possible D gene TRBD1, 5 bases. The CDR3 consists of 13 residues. V was pared by 6 bases and J by 10 bases, with 13 bases between. Germline lookup yields CDR1 LGHDT and CDR2 YNNKEL (reference sequence). The CDR3: CASSQGRMSPLHF. As DNA, the CDR3 is TGTGCCAGCAGTCAGGGTAGAATGTCACCCCTCCACTTT.

The chain has TRBV7-2 and TRBJ2-2; D gene unclear. The CDR3 extends over 13 amino acids. Germline V lookup: CDR1 SGHTA, CDR2 FQGNSA. The V end lost 5 bases, the J end lost 4 bases, and 8 bases lay between the germline ends. The CDR3 loop reads CASSLSRTGELFF. The CDR3 DNA is TGTGCCAGCAGCCTTAGTCGCACCGGGGAGCTGTTTTTT.

The rearrangement links TRBV5-6 to TRBJ1-6; unclear D gene. Per the germline V gene, CDR1 is SGHDT and CDR2 is YYEEEE. V was clipped by 0 bases and J by 6 bases, with 10 bases between them. There are 15 residues in the CDR3. Written as DNA, the CDR3 is TGTGCCAGCAGCTTGGAGCCGGTAACTAATTCACCCCTCCACTTT. It translates to CASSLEPVTNSPLHF.

This chain links TRBV5-4 with TRBJ1-2; TRBD1 might be the D (5 bases). CDR1 is SGHNT, CDR2 YYREEE, per germline (reference sequence). V was shortened by 8 bases and J by 2 bases, with 10 bases between the two germline ends. This CDR3 has 12 amino acids. Here the CDR3 DNA reads TGTGCCAGTACGGACACAAACTATGGCTACACCTTC. This codes for CASTDTNYGYTF. The whole variable domain, filled in from reference TRBV5-4 and TRBJ1-2, reads ETGVTQSPTHLIKTRGQQVTLRCSSQSGHNTVSWYQQALGQGPQFIFQYYREEENGRGNFPPRFSGLQFPNYSSELNVNALELDDSALYLCASTDTNYGYTFGSGTRLTVV.

This clone was seen only a few times. This chain uses TRBV11-1 with TRBJ1-1, with D possibly TRBD1 on 6 matching bases. The CDR3 runs 13 residues. Trimming removed 3 bases at V and 1 base at J, with 6 bases between. Germline V CDR1 and CDR2: SGHAT, FQDESV (reference sequence). Written as DNA, the CDR3 is TGTGCCAGCAGCTTGGACAGGAACACTGAAGCTTTCTTT. Its protein is CASSLDRNTEAFF. The variable domain in full, completed from reference TRBV11-1 and TRBJ1-1, reads EAEVAQSPRYKITEKSQAVAFWCDPISGHATLYWYRQILGQGPELLVQFQDESVVDDSQLPKDRFSAERLKGVDSTLKIQPAELGDSAMYLCASSLDRNTEAFFGQGTRLTVV.

The rearrangement links TRBV6-5 to TRBJ2-3; D not certain. The length of the CDR3 is 15 residues. Deletions cut 7 bases from V and 1 base from J, with 15 bases between. Per the germline V gene, CDR1 is MNHEY and CDR2 is SVGAGI. The CDR3: CASTLRSHGTDTQYF. CDR3 in DNA: TGTGCCAGCACACTCAGAAGCCACGGCACAGATACGCAGTATTTT.

The rearrangement links TRBV6-2 or TRBV6-3 to TRBJ1-2; D unclear. The CDR3 has 12 residues. Germline CDR1 and CDR2: MNHEY and SVGEGT. V was trimmed by 4 bases and J by 3 bases, leaving 6 bases between them. The chain's CDR3 is CASSSYYYGYTF. The CDR3 DNA sequence: TGTGCCAGCAGTTCCTATTACTATGGCTACACCTTC.

In DNA form, the CDR3 reads TGCGCCAGCAGCCCTGACAGGGGGCGGAATAAACTGTTTTTT. It specifies CASSPDRGRNKLFF. The rearrangement links TRBV5-1 to TRBJ1-4; 10 positions match TRBD1. Germline CDR1 SGHRS, CDR2 YFSETQ. J lost 11 bases, V lost 4 bases, and 8 bases had no gene match. This CDR3 contains 14 residues.

The chain recombines TRBV15 with TRBJ2-1, with 7 bases matching TRBD2. The V gene's germline CDR1 is LNHNV and CDR2 YYDKDF (reference sequence). The CDR3 covers 15 residues. Trimming at V came to 5 bases and at J to 5 bases, leaving 9 bases not matched to a gene. CDR3 residues: CATSRAGTGDNEQFF. The CDR3 nucleotides are TGTGCCACCAGCCGAGCGGGGACGGGAGACAATGAGCAGTTCTTC.

This rearrangement joins TRBV7-2 to TRBJ1-2; TRBD1 aligns across 10 bases. This CDR3 is 15 amino acids long. Germline CDR1 is SGHTA and CDR2 is FQGNSA. V lost 5 bases to trimming and J lost 5 bases; unmatched junction nucleotides: 8. The CDR3 DNA follows: TGTGCCAGCAGCCCTGCCCCGGGACAGGGGTATGGCTACACCTTC. It encodes CASSPAPGQGYGYTF.

This clone was seen just once. The chain's CDR3 is CASSIAGFGTYEQYF. In DNA form, the CDR3 reads TGTGCCAGTAGTATAGCTGGGTTTGGGACCTACGAGCAGTACTTC. The chain is built from TRBV19 and TRBJ2-7, with no clear D. The length of the CDR3 is 15 residues. V was shortened by 1 base and J by 2 bases, with 12 bases between the two germline ends. Germline CDR1 and CDR2: LNHDA and SQIVND (reference sequence). The full variable domain, rest sourced from reference TRBV19 and TRBJ2-7, is DGGITQSPKYLFRKEGQNVTLSCEQNLNHDAMYWYRQDPGQGLRLIYYSQIVNDFQKGDIAEGYSVSREKKESFPLTVTSAQKNPTAFYLCASSIAGFGTYEQYFGPGTRLTVT.

This chain links TRBV27 with TRBJ1-2; 8 bases fit TRBD1. The germline gives CDR1 MNHEY, CDR2 SMNVEV (reference sequence). The CDR3 sequence is 14 residues long. After removal of 3 bases from V and 8 bases from J, the junction contained 8 bases not matched to a gene. In nucleotides, the CDR3 is TGTGCCAGCAGTTTTATTCAGGGGGCGGGAGGCTACACCTTC. Amino acids: CASSFIQGAGGYTF.

This chain joins TRBV4-2 and TRBJ1-6, with TRBD1 as a possible D gene (6 bases). CDR3 length equals 14 residues. V was pared by 5 bases and J by 5 bases, with 10 bases between. The germline V gene encodes CDR1 LGHNA and CDR2 YNFKEQ. CDR3 residues: CASSARGDNSPLHF. The CDR3 nucleotides are TGTGCCAGCAGCGCCAGGGGCGATAATTCACCCCTCCACTTT.

The J gene is TRBJ1-1, the V gene TRBV19; D is possibly TRBD1 (6 bases). Germline-derived CDR1 and CDR2 are LNHDA and SQIVND (reference sequence). The V end was cut by 5 bases, the J end by 2 bases, with 18 bases between. The CDR3 is made up of 16 amino acids. The CDR3 protein is CASSPWGAGLNTEAFF. CDR3 coding DNA: TGTGCCAGTAGTCCCTGGGGGGCAGGACTTAACACTGAAGCTTTCTTT. The whole variable domain, remainder taken from reference TRBV19 and TRBJ1-1, is DGGITQSPKYLFRKEGQNVTLSCEQNLNHDAMYWYRQDPGQGLRLIYYSQIVNDFQKGDIAEGYSVSREKKESFPLTVTSAQKNPTAFYLCASSPWGAGLNTEAFFGQGTRLTVV.

The chain joins TRBV7-2 to TRBJ1-2; TRBD1 is a possible D gene (5 bases). CDR3 length: 14 residues. Germline V lookup: CDR1 SGHTA, CDR2 FQGNSA. Trimming took 2 bases from V and 7 from J, leaving 14 bases between them. The DNA of the CDR3 is TGTGCCAGCAGCTTATTGGACATCGCGGGTGGCTACACCTTC. It encodes CASSLLDIAGGYTF.

V is TRBV24-1 and J is TRBJ1-1; D unresolved. The CDR3 loop spans 13 amino acids. Germline lookup yields CDR1 KGHDR and CDR2 SFDVKD. With 8 bases removed from V and 1 base from J, the gap between germline ends came to 10 bases. The CDR3 is CATMNGANTEAFF. Written as DNA, the CDR3 is TGTGCCACCATGAACGGTGCGAACACTGAAGCTTTCTTT.

The chain combines TRBV2 with TRBJ2-1; 9 bases are shared with TRBD1. Germline loops: CDR1 SNHLY, CDR2 FYNNEI. With 8 bases clipped from V and 4 bases from J, the junction kept 9 bases outside the gene matches. The CDR3 is made up of 15 amino acids. The chain's CDR3 is CASRIQGQGYNEQFF. In nucleotides, the CDR3 is TGTGCCAGCCGGATTCAAGGACAGGGGTACAATGAGCAGTTCTTC.